The entry below describes one T cell receptor beta chain. Its specificity is unknown. These data belong to a study of beta chain features in type 1 diabetes. In the study overall: Healthy donors and patients had similar age, gender and cell yields. Study-level points and caveats: Moderate but significant shortening of TCRB CDR3s was recorded in all four CD4+ subsets from Type 1 diabetes patients. Short templates might get an advantage during PCR, and this would be equal in patients and controls.

Expressed TCRB transcripts were sequenced, since all the RNA that had been isolated was reverse transcribed. Profiled with immunoSEQ multiplex PCR; TCRdb holds only in-frame clones, not every one. The sample carries 810,000 or so clones, 15% to 20% recorded once. Trimming pared 2 bases from V and 5 bases from J, leaving 4 bases between. The CDR3 covers 12 residues. The germline CDR1 and CDR2 sequences are MNHNS and SASEGT. This sequence originates from a woman younger than 30 in good health. The sequencing sample was made of naive CD4+ T cells from blood. J is TRBJ1-5 and V is TRBV6-1; D not resolved. Here the CDR3 DNA reads TGTGCCAGCAGTGAAATGTATCAGCCCCAGCATTTT. It translates to CASSEMYQPQHF.